What follows describes a single T cell receptor (beta chain). The data stem from a study of blood T cell repertoires in COVID-19. Per the original data handling: Reference gene primer amplification yielded estimated nucleated cell counts. Repertoires were generated with immunoSEQ multiplex PCR, while TCRdb's copy carries only in-frame clones and drops some. The DNA gave D and trimming, while V, J and clone size come from that table. The sample carries some 320,000 clones, roughly 85% recorded once. The CDR3 has 17 residues. Germline V CDR1 and CDR2: KGHSH, LQKENI. The V and J ends lost 3 bases and 4 bases, in that order; junction bases with no gene match: 8. Participants were aged about 18 to 100 years, lived in 20 to 30 US areas, and enrolled virtually. Shortly before study entry, within 2 weeks, exposed participants had met a COVID-19 case.

The receptor was isolated from a woman aged 25-40 years who had been exposed to COVID-19. The chain couples TRBV18 to TRBJ2-6, with 8 bases that match TRBD1. Material: PBMCs or T cells enriched from blood (not recorded which). CDR3 nucleotides: TGTGCCAGCTCACCCCAGACAGGGGCGCGAGGGGCCAACGTCCTGACTTTC. Its protein is CASSPQTGARGANVLTF.